This TCR beta chain was observed in a study of neurological immune-mediated disorders (dated by TCRdb to the late 2010s). With respect to the entire study: Peripheral blood TCR-beta repertoires from HTLV-I-associated myelopathy (HAM/TSP) patients, multiple sclerosis patients and healthy controls were compared by UMI-based sequencing. The cohort comprised about 71 subjects: roughly 14 HAM/TSP patients, approximately 34 multiple sclerosis patients and some 20 healthy controls. Longitudinal samples, technical triplicates and paired sorted CD4+ and CD8+ T-cell subsets, alongside PBMC samples, were included among the approximately 98 TCR-beta libraries. The full study reports these points: No identical CDR3 amino acid sequences were shared among expanded clones across subjects, suggesting private TCR-beta repertoires in all groups. The highest TCR clonal expansion was observed in HAM/TSP patients, whereas the lowest was observed in MS patients, even when compared with healthy controls.

To synthesize cDNA, template-switch 5'RACE was performed with a primer carrying a 10-nucleotide random unique molecular identifier so that each TCR transcript was tagged. Over 180 million TCR-beta sequences, covering 15-18 subjects, were produced in each sequencing run. The RNeasy kit was used for extraction of total RNA. Using the KAPA Real-time Library Amplification kit, TCR-beta VDJ regions were amplified with primers for the TCR constant region and the 5'RACE anchor. A first PCR added sample indexes and Illumina adaptors, and a second PCR then raised library yield. After purification with Ampure beads, the TCR product of roughly 650 bp was size-selected on a 2% E-gel SizeSelection system. Before pooling, library quality was assessed on a Bioanalyzer, concentration was determined with Qubit, and library quantification was performed with the Kapa Library Quantification kit. Paired-end 2 x 150 bp sequencing of the libraries was performed on an Illumina HiSeq 2500. To increase sequence diversity, roughly 24-32% phiX was spiked into each library pool. The paper's data handling went like this. Quality-filtered reads were processed with the UMI-based MiGEC pipeline, which removed over 75% of raw TCR sequences during error correction. VDJ genes were aligned to IMGT germline references, and clonotypes were defined by unique CDR3 amino acid sequence plus V-J genes. Clonal expansion, Shannon diversity, and CDR3 relatedness (CalcPairwiseDistances, ClusterSamples) were evaluated with VDJtools, and phylogenetic trees were built with CLCbio workbench. Using coefficient-of-variation modelling across technical triplicates, the study counted a clone as expanded if it had at least 8 unique UMIs. Using fastp trimming at Q25 and MiXCR clonotype assembly, TCRdb reanalyzed the public sequencing data and kept in-frame beta chains. Entries are consolidated by CDR3 protein sequence, retaining the most common genes and DNA. TCRdb, rather than the study authors, made the V and J calls. This sample lists more than 13,000 distinct CDR3 sequences; under 8% were detected once. Less than 25% of the sample lies in the top ten.

The CDR3 spans 12 residues, from the cysteine through the phenylalanine. Left in the record is the CDR3 DNA by itself, 36 bases read in frame from the first base. V and J are truncated by 3 bases and 6 bases respectively, leaving an intervening sequence of 6 bases. As encoded in the germline V gene (reference sequence), CDR1 is SEHNR while CDR2 is FQNEAQ. This clonotype turned up a few times. This receptor's antigen is unknown. Given a much more abundant clone one base away, this may be a read error. The healthy controls were volunteers from blood banks in Maryland, USA. For the sorted-subset TCR libraries, the starting material was around 1 million sorted CD4+ or CD8+ T cells. Peripheral blood underwent Ficoll-Hypaque density gradient centrifugation to isolate PBMCs, which were then cryopreserved in liquid nitrogen. Paired sorted CD4+ and CD8+ subsets came from healthy controls, HAM/TSP patients and MS patients.

This chain joins TRBV7-9 to TRBJ1-5; no D gene is confidently identified. Input material: CD8+ T cells from blood. This TCR was sampled from a woman aged 40-49 years in good health. The nucleotide sequence reads TGTGCCAGCAGCTTTGATGGTCAGCCCCAGCATTTT. The translation is CASSFDGQPQHF.